This T cell receptor beta chain was sequenced during a study of blood T cell repertoires in COVID-19. TCRdb's copy holds only in-frame clones and misses some; the assay was immunoSEQ multiplex PCR. The sample records a few hundred thousand clones, about 89% being singletons. V shed 1 base and J 0 bases; nucleotides not matched to a gene: 0. The CDR3 contains 15 residues. Germline V lookup: CDR1 LNHDA, CDR2 SQIVND (reference sequence). The chain uses TRBV19 and TRBJ2-1; TRBD2 aligns across 7 bases. This receptor was obtained from a man aged 18 to 35 who had recovered from COVID-19. The specimen was peripheral blood. The CDR3 DNA sequence: TGTGCCAGTAGTATAGCTAGCGGCTCCTACAATGAGCAGTTCTTC. Amino acid sequence: CASSIASGSYNEQFF.